The 10 T cell receptor beta chains below were found in one sample sequenced in a study of T cell responses to AZD1222 COVID-19 vaccine. Produced via immunoSEQ multiplex PCR; TCRdb's table is partial and in-frame only. The table shows nearly 95,000 clones, with approximately 90% occurring only once. Source: peripheral blood, taken 28 days after the second AZD1222 dose. The receptors here all came from an adult who received the AZD1222 COVID-19 vaccine.

This clone has just one count. V gene TRBV27 combines with J gene TRBJ1-2, with 9 nucleotides matching TRBD1. Unmatched junction bases numbered 7, after V lost 6 bases and J lost 2 bases. The CDR3 extends over 15 amino acids. CDR1 is MNHEY, CDR2 SMNVEV, per germline (reference sequence). CDR3 coding DNA: TGTGCCAGCAGCCGCCCGGGACAGGGAAACTATGGCTACACCTTC. Its translation is CASSRPGQGNYGYTF.

The chain joins TRBV12-3 or TRBV12-4 to TRBJ1-2; 7 bases fit TRBD1. The CDR3 extends over 11 amino acids. V shed 1 base, J shed 12 bases, and the junction held 2 bases outside the gene matches. In DNA form, the CDR3 reads TGTGCCAGCAGTTTAGGACAGGGTAACACCTTC. The encoded protein is CASSLGQGNTF.

This chain joins TRBV6-5 and TRBJ1-1; 8 bases match TRBD1. J lost 5 bases, V lost 2 bases, and 4 bases had no gene match. The CDR3 length is 14 residues. Germline-derived CDR1 and CDR2 are MNHEY and SVGAGI. The chain's CDR3 is CASSYQGAKTEAFF. CDR3 nucleotide sequence: TGTGCCAGCAGTTACCAGGGGGCAAAAACTGAAGCTTTCTTT.

This clone was seen just once. The V and J genes are TRBV29-1 and TRBJ2-5; 15 bases line up with TRBD2. The V and J ends lost 6 bases and 4 bases, in that order; junction bases with no gene match: 9. The CDR3 has 16 amino acids. Germline V CDR1 and CDR2: SQVTM, ANQGSEA. The CDR3 sequence: CSVGLAGGARGETQYF. The CDR3 DNA is TGCAGCGTCGGACTAGCGGGGGGGGCGAGGGGAGAGACCCAGTACTTC.

This clone was observed a single time. The chain uses TRBV6-2 or TRBV6-3 and TRBJ2-7; a possible D gene is TRBD1 (5 bases). Per germline, CDR1 MNHEY and CDR2 SVGEGT. V lost 4 bases and J 2 bases, leaving 15 bases between the germline ends. This CDR3 comprises 15 residues. CDR3 residues: CASSLTAAFPYEQYF. CDR3 DNA sequence: TGTGCCAGCAGTTTGACAGCAGCCTTTCCCTACGAGCAGTACTTC.

The CDR3 sequence is CAWSVWVGNYGYTF. The DNA for the CDR3 is TGTGCCTGGAGTGTATGGGTCGGGAACTATGGCTACACCTTC. The gene calls are TRBV30 and TRBJ1-2, with D uncertain. Trimming removed 0 bases at V and 2 bases at J, with 10 bases between. This CDR3 region has 14 residues. The germline V gene has CDR1 GTSNPN and CDR2 SVGIG (reference sequence).

This clone was seen a handful of times. The chain carries TRBV2 and TRBJ1-3; D unresolved. The CDR3 has 14 amino acids. Germline V CDR1 and CDR2: SNHLY, FYNNEI. V was trimmed by 5 bases and J by 0 bases, leaving 8 bases between them. CDR3 nucleotide sequence: TGTGCCAGCAGTTCGGATTACTCTGGAAACACCATATATTTT. It translates to CASSSDYSGNTIYF.

CDR3 in DNA: TGTGCCAGCAGCGACCGTCCGGGACTAGCGGGATTGGAGCAGTTCTTC. Amino acids: CASSDRPGLAGLEQFF. The chain employs TRBV9 and TRBJ2-1; 13 bases align to TRBD2. The V gene's germline CDR1 is SGDLS and CDR2 YYNGEE. The CDR3 contains 16 residues. Unmatched junction bases numbered 10, after V lost 3 bases and J lost 10 bases.

This sequence joins TRBV6-2 or TRBV6-3 and TRBJ2-3, with D perhaps TRBD2 (6 bases). Germline V gene lookup returns CDR1 MNHEY and CDR2 SVGEGT. This CDR3 contains 15 residues. The germline V and J ends were trimmed by 5 bases and 2 bases, with 14 bases remaining between them. The CDR3 DNA sequence: TGTGCCAGCAGTAGTTGGGACTTAGACACAGATACGCAGTATTTT. This codes for CASSSWDLDTDTQYF.

The chain combines TRBV9 with TRBJ2-1; 14 nucleotides align to TRBD2. Germline-derived CDR1 and CDR2 are SGDLS and YYNGEE. With 4 bases clipped from V and 9 bases from J, the junction kept 3 bases outside the gene matches. The CDR3 is made up of 14 amino acids. The CDR3: CASSTGTSGSEQFF. The CDR3, as DNA: TGTGCCAGCAGCACCGGGACTAGCGGGAGTGAGCAGTTCTTC.